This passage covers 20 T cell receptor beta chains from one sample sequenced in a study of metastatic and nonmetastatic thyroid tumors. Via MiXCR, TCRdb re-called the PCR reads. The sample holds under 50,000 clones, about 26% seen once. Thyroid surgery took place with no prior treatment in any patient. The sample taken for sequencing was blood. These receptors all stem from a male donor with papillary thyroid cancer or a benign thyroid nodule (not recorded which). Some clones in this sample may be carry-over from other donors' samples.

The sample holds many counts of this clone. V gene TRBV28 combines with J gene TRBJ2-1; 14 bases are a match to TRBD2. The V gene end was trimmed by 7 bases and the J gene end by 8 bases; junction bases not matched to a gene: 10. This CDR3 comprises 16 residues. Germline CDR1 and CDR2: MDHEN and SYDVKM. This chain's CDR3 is CASTLSGGLAGDEQFF. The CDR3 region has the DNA TGTGCCAGCACCCTTTCCGGGGGACTAGCGGGAGATGAGCAGTTCTTC.

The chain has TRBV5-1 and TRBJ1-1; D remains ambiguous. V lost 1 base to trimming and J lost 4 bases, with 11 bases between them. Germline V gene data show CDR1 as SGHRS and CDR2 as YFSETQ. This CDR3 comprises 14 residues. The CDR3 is CASSLYGHGTEAFF. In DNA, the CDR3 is TGCGCCAGCAGCTTGTACGGGCACGGCACTGAAGCTTTCTTT.

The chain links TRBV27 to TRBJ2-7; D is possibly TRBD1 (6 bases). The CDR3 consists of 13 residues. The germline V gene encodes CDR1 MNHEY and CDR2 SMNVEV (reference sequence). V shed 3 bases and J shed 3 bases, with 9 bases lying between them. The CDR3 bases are TGTGCCAGCAGTTTCGTGACAGGCTACGAGCAGTACTTC. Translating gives CASSFVTGYEQYF.

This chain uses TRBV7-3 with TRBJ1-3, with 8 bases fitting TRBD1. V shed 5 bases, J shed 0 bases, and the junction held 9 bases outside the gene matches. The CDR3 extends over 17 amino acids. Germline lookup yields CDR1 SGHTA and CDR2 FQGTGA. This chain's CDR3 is CASSPSGQGPSGNTIYF. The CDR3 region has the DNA TGTGCCAGCAGCCCAAGTGGACAGGGACCCTCTGGAAACACCATATATTTT.

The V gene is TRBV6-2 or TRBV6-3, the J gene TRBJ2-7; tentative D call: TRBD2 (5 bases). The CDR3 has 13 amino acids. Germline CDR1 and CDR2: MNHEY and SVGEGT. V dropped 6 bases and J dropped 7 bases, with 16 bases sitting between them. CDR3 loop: CASSSSPSGEQYF. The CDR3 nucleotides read TGTGCCAGCAGCTCCTCTCCCTCGGGGGAGCAGTACTTC.

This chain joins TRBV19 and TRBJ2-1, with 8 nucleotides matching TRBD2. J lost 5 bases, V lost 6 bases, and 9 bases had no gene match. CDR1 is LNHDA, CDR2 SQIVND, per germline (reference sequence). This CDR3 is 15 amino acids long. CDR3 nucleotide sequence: TGTGCCAGTAGCGACCCGGGACTAGGGCACAATGAGCAGTTCTTC. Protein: CASSDPGLGHNEQFF. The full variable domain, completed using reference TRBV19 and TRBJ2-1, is DGGITQSPKYLFRKEGQNVTLSCEQNLNHDAMYWYRQDPGQGLRLIYYSQIVNDFQKGDIAEGYSVSREKKESFPLTVTSAQKNPTAFYLCASSDPGLGHNEQFFGPGTRLTVL.

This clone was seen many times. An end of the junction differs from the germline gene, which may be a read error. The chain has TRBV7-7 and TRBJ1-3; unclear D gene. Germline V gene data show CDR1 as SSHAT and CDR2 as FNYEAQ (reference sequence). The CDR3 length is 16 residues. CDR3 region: CASSLEANEGGNTIYF. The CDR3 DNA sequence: TGTGCTAGCAGCTTAGAGGCTAACGAGGGTGGAAACACCATATATTTT. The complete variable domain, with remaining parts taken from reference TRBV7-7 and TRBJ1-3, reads GAGVSQSPRYKVTKRGQDVTLRCDPISSHATLYWYQQALGQGPEFLTYFNYEAQPDKSGLPSDRFSAERPEGSISTLTIQRTEQRDSAMYRCASSLEANEGGNTIYFGEGSWLTVV.

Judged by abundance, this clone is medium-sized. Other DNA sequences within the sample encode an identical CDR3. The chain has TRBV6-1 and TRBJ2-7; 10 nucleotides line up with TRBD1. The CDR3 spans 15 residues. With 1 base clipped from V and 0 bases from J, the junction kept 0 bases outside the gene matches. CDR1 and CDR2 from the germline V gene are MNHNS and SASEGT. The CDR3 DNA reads TGTGCCAGCAGTGAAGGGACAGGGGGCTCCTACGAGCAGTACTTC. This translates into CASSEGTGGSYEQYF.

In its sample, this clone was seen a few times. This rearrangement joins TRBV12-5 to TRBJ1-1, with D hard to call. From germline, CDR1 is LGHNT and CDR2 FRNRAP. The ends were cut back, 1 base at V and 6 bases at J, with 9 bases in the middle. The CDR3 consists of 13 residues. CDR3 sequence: CASGLELRAEAFF. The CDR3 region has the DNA TGTGCTAGTGGTTTGGAACTAAGAGCTGAAGCTTTCTTT.

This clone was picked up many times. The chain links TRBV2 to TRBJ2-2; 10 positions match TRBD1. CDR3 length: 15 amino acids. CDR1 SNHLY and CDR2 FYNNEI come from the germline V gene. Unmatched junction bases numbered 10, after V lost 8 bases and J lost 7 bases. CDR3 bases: TGTGCCAGCGAGAACCGAGACAGGGGGCGCGGGGAGCTGTTTTTT. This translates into CASENRDRGRGELFF. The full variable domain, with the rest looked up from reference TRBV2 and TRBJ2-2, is EPEVTQTPSHQVTQMGQEVILRCVPISNHLYFYWYRQILGQKVEFLVSFYNNEISEKSEIFDDQFSVERPDGSNFTLKIRSTKLEDSAMYFCASENRDRGRGELFFGEGSRLTVL.

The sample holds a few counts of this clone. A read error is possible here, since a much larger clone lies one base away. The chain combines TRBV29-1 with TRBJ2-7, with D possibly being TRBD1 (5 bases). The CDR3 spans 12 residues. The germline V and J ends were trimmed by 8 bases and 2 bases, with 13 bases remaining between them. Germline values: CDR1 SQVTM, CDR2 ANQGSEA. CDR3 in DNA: TGCAGCTCCAGGGAAGGGGCCTACGAGCAGTACTTC. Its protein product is CSSREGAYEQYF.

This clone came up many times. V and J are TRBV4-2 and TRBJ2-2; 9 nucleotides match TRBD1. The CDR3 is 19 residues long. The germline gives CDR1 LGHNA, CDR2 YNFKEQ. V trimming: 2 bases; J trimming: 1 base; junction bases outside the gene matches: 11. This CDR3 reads CASSQSPFPGQGNTGELFF. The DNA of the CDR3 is TGTGCCAGCAGCCAAAGCCCCTTTCCGGGACAGGGGAACACCGGGGAGCTGTTTTTT.

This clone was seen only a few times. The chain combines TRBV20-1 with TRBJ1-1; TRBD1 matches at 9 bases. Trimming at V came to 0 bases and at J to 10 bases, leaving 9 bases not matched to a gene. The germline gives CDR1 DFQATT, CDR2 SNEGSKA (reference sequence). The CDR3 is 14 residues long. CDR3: CSARDSGTGNRAFF. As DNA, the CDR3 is TGCAGTGCTAGAGATTCAGGGACAGGGAACAGAGCTTTCTTT.

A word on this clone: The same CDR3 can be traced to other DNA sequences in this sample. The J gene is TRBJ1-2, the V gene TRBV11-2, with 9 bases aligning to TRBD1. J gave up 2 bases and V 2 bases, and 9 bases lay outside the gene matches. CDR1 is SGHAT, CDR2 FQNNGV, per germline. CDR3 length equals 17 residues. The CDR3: CASSLSRGTGKNYGYTF. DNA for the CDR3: TGTGCCAGCAGCTTATCCCGTGGGACAGGGAAAAACTATGGCTACACCTTC.

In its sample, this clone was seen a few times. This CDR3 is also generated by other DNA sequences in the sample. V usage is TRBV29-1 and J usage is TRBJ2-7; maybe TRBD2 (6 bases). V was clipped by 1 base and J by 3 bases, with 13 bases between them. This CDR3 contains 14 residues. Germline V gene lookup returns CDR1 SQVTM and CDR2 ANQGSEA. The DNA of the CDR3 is TGCAGCGTTGAAGTATTTGGAGGGAACTACGAGCAGTACTTC. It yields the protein CSVEVFGGNYEQYF.

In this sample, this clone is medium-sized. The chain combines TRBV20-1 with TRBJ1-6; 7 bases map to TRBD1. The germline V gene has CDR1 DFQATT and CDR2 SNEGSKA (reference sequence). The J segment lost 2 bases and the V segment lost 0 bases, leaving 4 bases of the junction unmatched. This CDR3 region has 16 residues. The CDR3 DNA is TGCAGTGCTAGAGATAGGGACAGAGCCTATAATTCACCCCTCCACTTT. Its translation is CSARDRDRAYNSPLHF.

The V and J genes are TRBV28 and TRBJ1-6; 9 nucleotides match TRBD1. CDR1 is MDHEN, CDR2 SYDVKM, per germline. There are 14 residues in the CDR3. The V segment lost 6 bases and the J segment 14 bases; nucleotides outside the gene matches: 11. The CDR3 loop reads CASRSGQGGLTLHF. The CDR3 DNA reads TGTGCCAGCAGGTCGGGACAGGGCGGTTTGACCCTCCACTTT.

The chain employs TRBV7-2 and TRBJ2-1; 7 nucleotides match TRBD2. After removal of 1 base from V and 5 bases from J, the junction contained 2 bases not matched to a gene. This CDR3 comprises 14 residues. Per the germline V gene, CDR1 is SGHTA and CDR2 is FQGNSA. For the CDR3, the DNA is TGTGCCAGCAGCTTAGTGAGCGGGGACAATGAGCAGTTCTTC. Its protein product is CASSLVSGDNEQFF. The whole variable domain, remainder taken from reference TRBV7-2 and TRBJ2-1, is GAGVSQSPSNKVTEKGKDVELRCDPISGHTALYWYRQSLGQGLEFLIYFQGNSAPDKSGLPSDRFSAERTGGSVSTLTIQRTQQEDSAVYLCASSLVSGDNEQFFGPGTRLTVL.

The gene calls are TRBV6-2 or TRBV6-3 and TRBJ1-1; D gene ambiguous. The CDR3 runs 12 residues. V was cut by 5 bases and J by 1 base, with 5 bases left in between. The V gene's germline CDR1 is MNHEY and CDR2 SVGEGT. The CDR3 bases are TGTGCCAGCAGTACGGGGAACACTGAAGCTTTCTTT. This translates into CASSTGNTEAFF.

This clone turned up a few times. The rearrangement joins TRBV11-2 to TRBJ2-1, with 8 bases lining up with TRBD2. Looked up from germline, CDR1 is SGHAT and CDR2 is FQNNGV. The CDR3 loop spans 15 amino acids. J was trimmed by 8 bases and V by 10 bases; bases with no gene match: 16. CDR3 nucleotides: TGTGCCACCTCTTTTTTCGGGAGGGCCCTCGATGAGCAGTTCTTC. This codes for CATSFFGRALDEQFF. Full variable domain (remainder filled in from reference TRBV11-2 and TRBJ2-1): EAGVAQSPRYKIIEKRQSVAFWCNPISGHATLYWYQQILGQGPKLLIQFQNNGVVDDSQLPKDRFSAERLKGVDSTLKIQPAKLEDSAVYLCATSFFGRALDEQFFGPGTRLTVL.